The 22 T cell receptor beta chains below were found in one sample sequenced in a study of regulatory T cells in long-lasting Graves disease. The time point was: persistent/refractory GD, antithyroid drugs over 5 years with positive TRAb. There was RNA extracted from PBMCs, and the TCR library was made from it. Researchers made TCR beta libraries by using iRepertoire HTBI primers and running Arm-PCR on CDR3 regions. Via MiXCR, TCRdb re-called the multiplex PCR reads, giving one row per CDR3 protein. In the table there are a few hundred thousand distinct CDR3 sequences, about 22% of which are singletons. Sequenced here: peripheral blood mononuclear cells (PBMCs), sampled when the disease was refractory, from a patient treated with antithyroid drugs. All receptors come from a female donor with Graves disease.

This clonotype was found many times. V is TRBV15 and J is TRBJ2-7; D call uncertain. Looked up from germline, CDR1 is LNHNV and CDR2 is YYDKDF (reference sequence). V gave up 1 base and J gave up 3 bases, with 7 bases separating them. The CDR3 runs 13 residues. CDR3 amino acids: CATSRASVYEQYF. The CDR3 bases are TGTGCCACCAGCAGAGCGTCCGTCTACGAGCAGTACTTC.

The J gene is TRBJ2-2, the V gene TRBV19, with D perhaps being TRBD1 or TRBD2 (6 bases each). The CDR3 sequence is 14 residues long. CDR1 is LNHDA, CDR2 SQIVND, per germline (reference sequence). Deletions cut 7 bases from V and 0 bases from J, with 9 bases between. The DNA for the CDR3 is TGTGCCAGTATAGGGGGGCCGAACACCGGGGAGCTGTTTTTT. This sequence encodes CASIGGPNTGELFF.

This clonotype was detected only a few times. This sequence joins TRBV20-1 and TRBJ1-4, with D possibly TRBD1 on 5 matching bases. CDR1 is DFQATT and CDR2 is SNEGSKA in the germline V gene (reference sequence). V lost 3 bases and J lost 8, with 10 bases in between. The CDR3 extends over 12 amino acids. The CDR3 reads CSASTGGEKLFF. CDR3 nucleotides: TGCAGTGCTAGTACGGGGGGAGAAAAACTGTTTTTT.

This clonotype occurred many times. CDR3 coding DNA: TGTGCCAGCAGATTTGAGAATGGCTATGGCTACACCTTC. Residues: CASRFENGYGYTF. The rearrangement joins TRBV28 to TRBJ1-2; D gene unclear. The CDR3 is 13 residues long. CDR1 MDHEN and CDR2 SYDVKM come from the germline V gene. With 6 bases removed from V and 4 bases from J, the gap between germline ends came to 12 bases.

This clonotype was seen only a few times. CDR3 sequence reads: CASSPGVSRPEKLFF. DNA for the CDR3: TGTGCCAGCAGTCCGGGGGTCAGTCGCCCTGAAAAACTGTTTTTT. This rearrangement joins TRBV28 to TRBJ1-4, with D perhaps matching TRBD1 (5 bases). Trimming removed 5 bases at V and 7 bases at J, with 17 bases between. Germline-derived CDR1 and CDR2 are MDHEN and SYDVKM. The CDR3 length is 15 residues.

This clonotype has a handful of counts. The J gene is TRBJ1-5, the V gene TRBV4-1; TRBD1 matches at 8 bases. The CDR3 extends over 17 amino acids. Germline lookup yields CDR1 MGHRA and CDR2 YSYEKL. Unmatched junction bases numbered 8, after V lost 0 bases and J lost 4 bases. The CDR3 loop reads CASSQDRGRGLNQPQHF. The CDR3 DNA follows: TGCGCCAGCAGCCAAGATCGTGGCAGGGGGCTTAATCAGCCCCAGCATTTT.

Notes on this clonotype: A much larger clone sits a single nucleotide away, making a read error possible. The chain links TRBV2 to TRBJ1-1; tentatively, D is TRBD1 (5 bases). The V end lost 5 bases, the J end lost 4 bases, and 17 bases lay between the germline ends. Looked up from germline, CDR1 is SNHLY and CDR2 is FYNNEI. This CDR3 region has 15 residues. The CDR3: CASSSPDAGSTEAFF. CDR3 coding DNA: TGTGCCAGCAGTTCCCCGGACGCAGGGAGCACTGAAGCTTTCTTT.

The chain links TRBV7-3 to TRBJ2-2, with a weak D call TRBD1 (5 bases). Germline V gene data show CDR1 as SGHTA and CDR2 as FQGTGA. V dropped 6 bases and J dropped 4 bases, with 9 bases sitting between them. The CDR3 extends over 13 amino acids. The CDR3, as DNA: TGTGCCAGCAGTTTTACAGGCACCGGGGAGCTGTTTTTT. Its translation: CASSFTGTGELFF.

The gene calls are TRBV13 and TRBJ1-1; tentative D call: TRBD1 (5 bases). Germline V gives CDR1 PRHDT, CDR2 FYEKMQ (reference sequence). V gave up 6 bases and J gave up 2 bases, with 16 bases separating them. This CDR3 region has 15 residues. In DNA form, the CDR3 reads TGTGCCAGCAGACCTGAGGGGCAGGGAAACACTGAAGCTTTCTTT. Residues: CASRPEGQGNTEAFF.

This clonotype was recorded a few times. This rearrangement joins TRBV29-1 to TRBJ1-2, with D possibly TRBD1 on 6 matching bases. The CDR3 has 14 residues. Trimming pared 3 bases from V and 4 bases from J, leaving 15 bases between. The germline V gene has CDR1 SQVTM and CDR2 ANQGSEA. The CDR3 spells CSVDVVGAFYGYTF. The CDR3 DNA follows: TGCAGCGTTGATGTGGTGGGGGCATTCTATGGCTACACCTTC.

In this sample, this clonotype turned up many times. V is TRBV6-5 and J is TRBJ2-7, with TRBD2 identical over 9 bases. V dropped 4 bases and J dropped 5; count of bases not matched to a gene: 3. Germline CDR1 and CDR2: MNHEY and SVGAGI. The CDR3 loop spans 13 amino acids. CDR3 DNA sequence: TGTGCCAGCAGTTGGGGACTAGCCCACGAGCAGTACTTC. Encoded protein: CASSWGLAHEQYF.

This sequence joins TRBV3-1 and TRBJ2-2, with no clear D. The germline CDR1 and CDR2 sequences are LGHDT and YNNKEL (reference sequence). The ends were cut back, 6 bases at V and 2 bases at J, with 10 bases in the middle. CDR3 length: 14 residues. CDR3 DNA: TGTGCCAGCAGTCCAACTTACAACACCGGGGAGCTGTTTTTT. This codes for CASSPTYNTGELFF.

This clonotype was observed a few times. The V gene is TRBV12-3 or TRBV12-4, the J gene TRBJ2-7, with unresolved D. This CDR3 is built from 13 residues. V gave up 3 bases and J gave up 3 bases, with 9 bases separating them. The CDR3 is CASSLNAGYEQYF. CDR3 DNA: TGTGCCAGCAGTTTGAACGCCGGCTACGAGCAGTACTTC.

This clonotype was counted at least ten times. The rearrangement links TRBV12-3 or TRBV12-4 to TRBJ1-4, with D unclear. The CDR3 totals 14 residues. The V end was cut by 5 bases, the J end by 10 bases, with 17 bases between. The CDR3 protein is CASSLLEGSGKLFF. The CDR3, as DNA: TGTGCCAGCAGTCTCCTGGAAGGGTCGGGAAAACTGTTTTTT.

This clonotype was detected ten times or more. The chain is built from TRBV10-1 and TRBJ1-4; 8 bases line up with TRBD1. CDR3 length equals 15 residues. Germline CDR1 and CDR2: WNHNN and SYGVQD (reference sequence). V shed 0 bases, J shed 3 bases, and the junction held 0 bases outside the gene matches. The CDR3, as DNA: TGCGCCAGCAGTGAGTCGACAGGGGCTAATGAAAAACTGTTTTTT. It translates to CASSESTGANEKLFF.

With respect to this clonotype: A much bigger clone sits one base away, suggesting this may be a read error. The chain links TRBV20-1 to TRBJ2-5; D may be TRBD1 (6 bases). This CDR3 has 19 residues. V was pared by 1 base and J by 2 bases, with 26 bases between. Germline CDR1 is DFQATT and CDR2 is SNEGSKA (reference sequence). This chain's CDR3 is CSARGPWDIRERGQETQYF. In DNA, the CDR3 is TGCAGTGCTAGAGGTCCCTGGGACATCCGGGAAAGGGGTCAAGAGACCCAGTACTTC.

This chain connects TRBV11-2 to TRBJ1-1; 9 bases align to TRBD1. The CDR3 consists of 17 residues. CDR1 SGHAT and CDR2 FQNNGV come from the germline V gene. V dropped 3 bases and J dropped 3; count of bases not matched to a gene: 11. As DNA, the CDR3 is TGTGCCAGCAGCTTCCCACGGACAGGGGCGGTGGACACTGAAGCTTTCTTT. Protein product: CASSFPRTGAVDTEAFF.

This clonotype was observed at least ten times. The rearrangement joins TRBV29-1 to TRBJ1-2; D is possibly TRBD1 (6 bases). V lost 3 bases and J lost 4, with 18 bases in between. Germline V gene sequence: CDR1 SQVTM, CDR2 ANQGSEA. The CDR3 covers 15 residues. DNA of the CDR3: TGCAGCGTTGAGCCCCCGACAGGACCAATCTATGGCTACACCTTC. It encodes CSVEPPTGPIYGYTF.

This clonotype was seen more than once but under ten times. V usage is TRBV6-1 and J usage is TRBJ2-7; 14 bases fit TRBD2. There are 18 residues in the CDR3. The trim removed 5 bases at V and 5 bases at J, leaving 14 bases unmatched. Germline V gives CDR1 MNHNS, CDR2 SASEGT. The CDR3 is CASSIRSPGLAGDHEQYF. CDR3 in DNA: TGTGCCAGCAGTATCCGATCTCCGGGACTAGCGGGAGACCACGAGCAGTACTTC.

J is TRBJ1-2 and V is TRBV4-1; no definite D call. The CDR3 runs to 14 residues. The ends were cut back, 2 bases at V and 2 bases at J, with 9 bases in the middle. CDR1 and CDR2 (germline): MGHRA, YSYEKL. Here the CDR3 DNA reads TGCGCCAGCAGCCAATCGGGCTCCAACTATGGCTACACCTTC. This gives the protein CASSQSGSNYGYTF.

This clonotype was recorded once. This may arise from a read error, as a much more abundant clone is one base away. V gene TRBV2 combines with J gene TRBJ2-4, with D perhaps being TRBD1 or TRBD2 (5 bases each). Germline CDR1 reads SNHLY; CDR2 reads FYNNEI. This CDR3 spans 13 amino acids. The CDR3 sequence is CASSEDGADIQYF. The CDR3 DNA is TGTGCCAGCAGCGAAGACGGGGCGGACATTCAGTACTTC.

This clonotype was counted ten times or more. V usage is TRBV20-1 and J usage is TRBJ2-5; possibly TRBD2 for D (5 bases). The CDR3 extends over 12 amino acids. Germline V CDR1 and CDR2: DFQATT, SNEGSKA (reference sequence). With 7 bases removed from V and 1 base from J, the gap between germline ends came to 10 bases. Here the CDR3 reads CSVRVSQETQYF. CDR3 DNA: TGCAGTGTGAGGGTATCCCAAGAGACCCAGTACTTC.